Listed below are T cell receptor beta chains from one sample, sequenced in a study of T cell responses to AZD1222 COVID-19 vaccine. Method: immunoSEQ multiplex PCR; TCRdb's copy keeps in-frame clones and lacks some. The table shows roughly 120,000 clones, with around 86% occurring only once. Here the sequenced sample was peripheral blood, taken 28 days after the second AZD1222 dose. These receptors all come from an adult who received the AZD1222 COVID-19 vaccine. Each CDR3 is given with its conserved first and last residue. D genes are given only for firm matches. Size is stated for part of the rows, as once, few or many counts, or as a class when the clone is expanded.

cdr3_aa	cdr3_nt	clone_size	v_call	j_call	d_call
CASSLTGLASGGELFF	TGCGCCAGCAGCTTGACGGGACTAGCGAGCGGCGGGGAGCTGTTTTTT	.	TRBV5-1	TRBJ2-2	TRBD2
CAWRARGRTEAFF	TGTGCCTGGAGGGCCCGTGGGCGCACTGAAGCTTTCTTT	.	TRBV30	TRBJ1-1	.
CASSSNSGRYNEQFF	TGTGCCAGCAGCTCAAATAGCGGGAGGTACAATGAGCAGTTCTTC	.	TRBV7-2	TRBJ2-1	TRBD2
CAWSGEGLPYEQYF	TGTGCCTGGAGTGGGGAGGGGCTCCCCTACGAGCAGTACTTC	once	TRBV30	TRBJ2-7	TRBD2
CASSLDRGSGELFF	TGCGCCAGCAGTCTGGACAGGGGATCCGGGGAGCTGTTTTTT	.	TRBV23-1	TRBJ2-2	TRBD1
CASSFYKGSYTF	TGTGCCAGCAGCTTCTACAAGGGGAGCTACACCTTC	.	TRBV5-4	TRBJ1-2	.
CASSSLSTGVDYTF	TGTGCCAGCAGTTCCCTCTCCACTGGGGTGGACTACACCTTC	.	TRBV6-5	TRBJ1-2	.
CASSFKGVDSPLHF	TGTGCCAGCAGCTTCAAAGGGGTTGATTCACCCCTCCACTTT	.	TRBV7-6	TRBJ1-6	.
CARSTGQEAFF	TGTGCCAGAAGCACCGGACAGGAAGCTTTCTTT	.	TRBV5-3	TRBJ1-1	.
CASSLNRIQPYTF	TGTGCCAGCAGCCTTAACCGCATACAGCCATACACCTTC	.	TRBV13	TRBJ1-2	.
CASSQGGGTDTQYF	TGTGCCAGCAGCCAAGGGGGGGGAACAGATACGCAGTATTTT	.	TRBV6-2/TRBV6-3	TRBJ2-3	.
CASEDRGLYGYTF	TGTGCCAGCGAGGACAGGGGCCTCTATGGCTACACCTTC	.	TRBV2	TRBJ1-2	TRBD1
CASSSRSEGYTEAFF	TGTGCCAGCAGTTCTAGGAGTGAAGGTTATACTGAAGCTTTCTTT	.	TRBV6-2/TRBV6-3	TRBJ1-1	.
CASSQGRTGRTEAFF	TGCGCCAGCAGCCAAGGCCGGACAGGGAGGACTGAAGCTTTCTTT	.	TRBV4-3	TRBJ1-1	TRBD1
CASSSRQGRAFF	TGTGCCAGCAGCTCTCGACAGGGAAGAGCTTTCTTT	.	TRBV9	TRBJ1-1	TRBD1
CSVGDTRGGQFF	TGCAGCGTTGGCGATACACGGGGGGGGCAGTTCTTC	.	TRBV29-1	TRBJ2-1	TRBD2